A selection of T cell receptor beta chains follows, all from one sample in a study of CD8+ T cells in alopecia areata. Produced via immunoSEQ multiplex PCR; TCRdb's table is partial and in-frame only. Altogether about 98,000 clones are present, roughly 47% being singletons, with the ten largest covering 0.75% to 0.9%. What was sequenced was CD4+ T cells sorted from blood. The receptors shown here come from a human donor with alopecia areata. CDR3s include the opening cysteine and the closing phenylalanine or tryptophan. D genes are given only for firm matches. Size is stated for part of the rows, as once, few or many counts, or as a class when the clone is expanded.

TRBV30,-,13,few,TRBJ2-5,CAWTEGSQETQYF,TGTGCCTGGACAGAGGGGAGTCAAGAGACCCAGTACTTC
TRBV4-1,-,15,-,TRBJ2-7,CASSHEGAPSYEQYF,TGCGCCAGCAGCCACGAGGGAGCCCCCTCCTACGAGCAGTACTTC
TRBV2,-,16,few,TRBJ1-6,CASSEESGRQNSPLHF,TGTGCCAGCAGTGAAGAATCGGGACGTCAGAATTCACCCCTCCACTTT
TRBV4-3,-,14,once,TRBJ1-1,CASSQDGKNTEAFF,TGCGCCAGCAGCCAAGATGGCAAGAACACTGAAGCTTTCTTT
TRBV29-1,-,13,-,TRBJ2-5,CSVKARGKETQYF,TGCAGCGTAAAAGCTAGAGGAAAAGAGACCCAGTACTTC
TRBV5-1,-,16,-,TRBJ2-2,CASSPRQTPNTGELFF,TGCGCCAGCAGCCCCAGACAGACCCCGAACACCGGGGAGCTGTTTTTT
TRBV28,-,14,-,TRBJ2-7,CASSPLWSLYEQYF,TGTGCCAGCAGCCCTCTCTGGTCCCTCTACGAGCAGTACTTC
TRBV27,TRBD1,13,-,TRBJ1-2,CASSPTGDRGYTF,TGTGCCAGCAGTCCCACAGGGGACCGTGGCTACACCTTC
TRBV19,-,13,few,TRBJ2-1,CASSIGHFNEQFF,TGTGCCAGTAGTATCGGACATTTCAATGAGCAGTTCTTC
TRBV29-1,-,14,few,TRBJ2-2,CSVGWKLNTGELFF,TGCAGCGTTGGCTGGAAACTCAACACCGGGGAGCTGTTTTTT
TRBV29-1,-,14,-,TRBJ1-1,CSVEGRLMNTEAFF,TGCAGCGTTGAAGGCAGACTAATGAACACTGAAGCTTTCTTT
TRBV5-1,-,13,few,TRBJ2-7,CASRDSPTYEQYF,TGCGCCAGCAGGGACAGCCCAACCTACGAGCAGTACTTC
TRBV28,TRBD1,13,-,TRBJ1-1,CASRTGANTEAFF,TGTGCCAGCAGGACAGGGGCAAACACTGAAGCTTTCTTT
TRBV7-8,TRBD2,15,-,TRBJ2-5,CASSLDGRAAETQYF,TGTGCCAGCAGCTTAGACGGGAGGGCCGCTGAGACCCAGTACTTC
TRBV7-2,-,14,-,TRBJ2-7,CASSSDHASSGQYF,TGTGCCAGCAGCTCTGATCACGCGTCAAGTGGGCAGTACTTC
TRBV29-1,TRBD1,15,-,TRBJ2-7,CSVILRTGSSYEQYF,TGCAGCGTTATACTCAGGACAGGGAGCTCCTACGAGCAGTACTTC